This T cell receptor (beta chain) was retrieved from a study of a mutant IDH1 vaccine in newly diagnosed glioma. Overall study context: It was radiotherapy, temozolomide, or both that patients received previously, with most receiving both.

Stated time point: week 11, during vaccination. Doses of 300 ug of mutant IDH1 20-mer peptide were given with topical imiquimod. New astrocytomas of WHO grade 3 or 4 that were IDH1-mutant and ATRX-lost were found in the donors. This clone was seen only once. Its antigen is unidentified. Sequenced by immunoSEQ multiplex PCR; TCRdb stores in-frame clones only, minus some. The sample holds fewer than 35,000 clones, around 87% seen once. Germline CDR1 is SGHTA and CDR2 is FQGNSA. Trimming removed 5 bases from V and 5 bases from J; junction bases left unmatched: 4. The CDR3 is 13 amino acids. Study-level results: With respect to changes in top peripheral T cell clonotypes, pseudoprogression seemed unrelated.

The sequences come from PBMCs, collected from a glioma patient whose treatment included an IDH1 peptide vaccine. This rearrangement joins TRBV7-2 to TRBJ2-7, with 9 positions matching TRBD2. This TCR was sampled from a young man with glioma. CDR3 protein: CASSPRTSDEQYF. In DNA, the CDR3 is TGTGCCAGCAGCCCCCGGACTAGCGACGAGCAGTACTTC.